This passage covers 4 T cell receptor beta chains from one sample sequenced in a study of blood T cell repertoires in COVID-19 (dated by TCRdb to 2019 to 2021). Libraries were built with the immunoSEQ multiplex PCR assay. The clones in this table, taken by TCRdb from immuneACCESS, are in-frame only. Not every clone is retained; where verified, under half of the shortfall comes from an unresolved V gene, and the cause of the rest is unknown. This sample comprises 150,000 to 200,000 clones, around 76% of them detected only once. The ten largest clones represent around a sixth of the sample. The sample comprised PBMCs or T cells enriched from blood (not recorded which). The receptors were sampled from a woman between 45 and 65 years old with acute COVID-19.

This clone was recorded once. The rearrangement joins TRBV9 to TRBJ2-1; the D gene is possibly TRBD2 (5 bases). CDR3 size: 15 residues. Germline assignment: CDR1 SGDLS and CDR2 YYNGEE. Trimming left V 3 bases short and J 3 bases short, with 13 bases between. Written as DNA, the CDR3 is TGTGCCAGCAGCGCAGCGGCGTCGCGCTACAATGAGCAGTTCTTC. This translates into CASSAAASRYNEQFF.

This clone was seen only a few times. The chain is built from TRBV11-3 and TRBJ2-5; TRBD2 agrees at 7 bases. The CDR3 has 16 residues. CDR1 SGHNT and CDR2 YENEEA come from the germline V gene. V shed 5 bases, J shed 0 bases, and the junction held 9 bases outside the gene matches. CDR3: CASSPGVGGNQETQYF. CDR3 nucleotide sequence: TGTGCCAGCAGCCCTGGGGTGGGGGGGAACCAAGAGACCCAGTACTTC. Complete variable domain (other parts from reference TRBV11-3 and TRBJ2-5): EAGVVQSPRYKIIEKKQPVAFWCNPISGHNTLYWYLQNLGQGPELLIRYENEEAVDDSQLPKDRFSAERLKGVDSTLKIQPAELGDSAVYLCASSPGVGGNQETQYFGPGTRLLVL.

This chain links TRBV2 with TRBJ2-7; D is possibly TRBD2 (5 bases). Per germline, CDR1 SNHLY and CDR2 FYNNEI. The CDR3 length is 13 residues. V lost 5 bases, J lost 6 bases, and 14 bases lay in between. The CDR3 nucleotides read TGTGCCAGCAGTAGAAGAGGGTCGTCCGAGCAGTACGTC. Amino acids: CASSRRGSSEQYV.

To note about this clone: This same CDR3 is encoded by further DNA sequences in the sample. This chain connects TRBV28 to TRBJ2-5, with D perhaps TRBD1 (6 bases). The CDR3 has 15 residues. CDR1 is MDHEN and CDR2 is SYDVKM in the germline V gene. Trimming pared 4 bases from V and 1 base from J, leaving 13 bases between. The CDR3: CASSSPTGGQETQYF. The CDR3 DNA sequence: TGTGCCAGCAGTTCCCCGACAGGCGGCCAAGAGACCCAGTACTTC.